Here is one T cell receptor beta chain with its context. This specimen comes from a study of T cell responses to AZD1222 COVID-19 vaccine. At the level of the study: Second-dose intervals of approximately 4 or approximately 12 weeks were pooled.

Trimming cost V 2 bases and J 0 bases; bases outside gene matches: 7. The CDR3 sequence is 17 residues long. From germline, CDR1 is GTSNPN and CDR2 SVGIG (reference sequence). The method was immunoSEQ multiplex PCR; TCRdb's version includes in-frame clones alone and lacks a portion of them. Here the sample spans under 150,000 clones, approximately 83% being singletons. This receptor was obtained from an adult in good health. The chain uses TRBV30 and TRBJ2-2; 9 bases align to TRBD2. The starting material was peripheral blood, obtained on day 0 of AZD1222 vaccination. The CDR3 reads CAWSLPGLAPNTGELFF. The CDR3 DNA follows: TGTGCCTGGAGTCTGCCCGGACTAGCGCCGAACACCGGGGAGCTGTTTTTT.